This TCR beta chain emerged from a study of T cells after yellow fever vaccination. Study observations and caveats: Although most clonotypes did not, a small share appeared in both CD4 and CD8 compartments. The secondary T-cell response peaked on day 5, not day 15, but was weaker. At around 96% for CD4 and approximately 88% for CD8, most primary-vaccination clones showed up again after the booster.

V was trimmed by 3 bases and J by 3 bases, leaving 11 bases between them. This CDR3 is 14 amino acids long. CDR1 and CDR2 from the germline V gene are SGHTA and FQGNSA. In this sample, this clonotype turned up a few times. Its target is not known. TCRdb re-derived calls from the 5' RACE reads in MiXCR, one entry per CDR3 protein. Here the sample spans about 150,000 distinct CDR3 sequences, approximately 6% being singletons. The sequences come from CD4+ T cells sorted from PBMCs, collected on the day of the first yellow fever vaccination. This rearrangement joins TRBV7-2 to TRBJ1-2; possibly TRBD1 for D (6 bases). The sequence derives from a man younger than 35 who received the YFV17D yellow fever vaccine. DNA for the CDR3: TGTGCCAGCAGCTTTTCGGACAGTTACTATGGCTACACCTTC. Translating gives CASSFSDSYYGYTF. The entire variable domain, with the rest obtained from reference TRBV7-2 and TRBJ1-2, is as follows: GAGVSQSPSNKVTEKGKDVELRCDPISGHTALYWYRQSLGQGLEFLIYFQGNSAPDKSGLPSDRFSAERTGGSVSTLTIQRTQQEDSAVYLCASSFSDSYYGYTFGSGTRLTVV.